The entry below describes one TCR beta chain. The antigen remains unidentified. The sample belongs to a study of cytomegalovirus exposure and HLA in healthy donors. Study-wide results and caveats: Sequencing probably produced one cluster of sequence variants that were highly shared. Most of the CMV-associated TCR beta chains (in a later analysis) appeared to be HLA-restricted. Analysis performed later found under 20,000 TCR beta sequences associated with HLA alleles at 0.05 false discovery rate.

The PCR used 60 Vbeta and 13 Jbeta primers. How the authors handled the data: Later, about 80 million unique TCR beta chains were counted in an analysis, and approximately 10 million of them were shared. Sequencing used immunoSEQ multiplex PCR; TCRdb keeps in-frame clones, though not all of them. V, J and clone size are taken as reported in that table, and D and trimming were inferred from the DNA itself. The sample holds 130,000 or so clones, 8% to 9.5% seen once. V gave up 7 bases and J gave up 8 bases; unmatched junction bases: 12. CDR1 and CDR2 (germline): LNHDA, SQIVND (reference sequence). This CDR3 has 15 residues.

The TCR sequence derives from a middle-aged man in good health and CMV-seronegative. This chain joins TRBV19 and TRBJ2-1; 9 nucleotides match TRBD1. The sample comprised PBMCs. The CDR3 DNA sequence: TGTGCCAGTATCCGTGGGACAGGGAAGGGTGATGAGCAGTTCTTC. As protein: CASIRGTGKGDEQFF.